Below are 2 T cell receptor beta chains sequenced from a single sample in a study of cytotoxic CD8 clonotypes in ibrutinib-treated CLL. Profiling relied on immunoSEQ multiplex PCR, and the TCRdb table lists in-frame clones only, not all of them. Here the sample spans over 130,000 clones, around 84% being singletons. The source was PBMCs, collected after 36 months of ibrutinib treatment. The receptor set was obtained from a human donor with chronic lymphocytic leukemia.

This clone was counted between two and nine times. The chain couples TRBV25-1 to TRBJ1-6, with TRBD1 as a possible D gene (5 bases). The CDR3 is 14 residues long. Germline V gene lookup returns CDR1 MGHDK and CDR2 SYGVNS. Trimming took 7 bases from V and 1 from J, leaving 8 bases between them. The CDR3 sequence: CASMDTSYNSPLHF. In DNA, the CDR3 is TGTGCCAGCATGGACACGTCCTATAATTCACCCCTCCACTTT. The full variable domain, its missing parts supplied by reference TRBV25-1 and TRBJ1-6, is EADIYQTPRYLVIGTGKKITLECSQTMGHDKMYWYQQDPGMELHLIHYSYGVNSTEKGDLSSESTVSRIRTEHFPLTLESARPSHTSQYLCASMDTSYNSPLHFGNGTRLTVT.

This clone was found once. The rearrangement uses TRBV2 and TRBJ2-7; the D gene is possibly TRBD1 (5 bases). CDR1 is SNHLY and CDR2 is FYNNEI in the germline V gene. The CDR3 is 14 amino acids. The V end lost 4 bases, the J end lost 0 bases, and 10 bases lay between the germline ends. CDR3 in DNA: TGTGCCAGCAGTGGCCCAGGGTTCTCCTACGAGCAGTACTTC. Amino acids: CASSGPGFSYEQYF.